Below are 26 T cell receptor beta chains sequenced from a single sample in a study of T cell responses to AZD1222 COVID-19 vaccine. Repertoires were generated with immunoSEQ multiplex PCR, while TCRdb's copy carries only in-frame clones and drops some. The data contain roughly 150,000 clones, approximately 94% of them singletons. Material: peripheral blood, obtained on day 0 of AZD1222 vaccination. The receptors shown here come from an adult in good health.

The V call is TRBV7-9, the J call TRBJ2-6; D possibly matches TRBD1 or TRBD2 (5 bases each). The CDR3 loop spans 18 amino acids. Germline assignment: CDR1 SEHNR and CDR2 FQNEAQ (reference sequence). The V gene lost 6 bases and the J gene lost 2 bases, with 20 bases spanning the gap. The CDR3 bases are TGTGCCAGCAGGTCACAGCAGGGACCTATGGCTGGGGCCAACGTCCTGACTTTC. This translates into CASRSQQGPMAGANVLTF. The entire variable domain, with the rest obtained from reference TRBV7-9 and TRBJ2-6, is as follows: DTGVSQNPRHKITKRGQNVTFRCDPISEHNRLYWYRQTLGQGPEFLTYFQNEAQLEKSRLLSDRFSAERPKGSFSTLEIQRTEQGDSAMYLCASRSQQGPMAGANVLTFGAGSRLTVL.

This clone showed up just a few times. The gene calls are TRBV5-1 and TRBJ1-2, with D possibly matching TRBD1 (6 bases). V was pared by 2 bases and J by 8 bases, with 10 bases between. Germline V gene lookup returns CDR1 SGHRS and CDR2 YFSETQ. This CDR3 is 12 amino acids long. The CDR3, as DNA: TGCGCCAGCAGCTTAGACAGGTCCGGCTACACCTTC. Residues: CASSLDRSGYTF.

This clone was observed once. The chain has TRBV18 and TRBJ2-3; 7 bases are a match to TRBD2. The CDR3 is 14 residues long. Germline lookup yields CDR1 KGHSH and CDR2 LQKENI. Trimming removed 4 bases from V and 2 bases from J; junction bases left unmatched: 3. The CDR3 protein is CASSRLADTDTQYF. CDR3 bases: TGTGCCAGCTCACGACTAGCAGACACAGATACGCAGTATTTT.

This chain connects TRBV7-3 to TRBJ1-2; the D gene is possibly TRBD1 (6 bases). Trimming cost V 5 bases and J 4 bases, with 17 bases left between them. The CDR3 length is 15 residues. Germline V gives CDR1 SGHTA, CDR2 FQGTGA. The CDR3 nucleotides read TGTGCCAGCAGCCCCACGGGGGGGCAGGGCTATGGCTACACCTTC. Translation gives CASSPTGGQGYGYTF.

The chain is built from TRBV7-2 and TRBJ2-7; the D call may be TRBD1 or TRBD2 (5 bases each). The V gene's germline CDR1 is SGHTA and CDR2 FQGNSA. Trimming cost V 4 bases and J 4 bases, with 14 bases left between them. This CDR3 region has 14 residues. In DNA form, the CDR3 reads TGTGCCAGCAGCTCGGGACCGCCTACTTACGAGCAGTACTTC. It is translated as CASSSGPPTYEQYF.

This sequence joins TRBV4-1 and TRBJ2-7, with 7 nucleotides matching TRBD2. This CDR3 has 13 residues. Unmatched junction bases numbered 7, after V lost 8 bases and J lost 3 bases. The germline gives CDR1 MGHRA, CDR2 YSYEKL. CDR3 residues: CASGPGGYYEQYF. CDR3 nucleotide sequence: TGCGCCAGCGGCCCGGGGGGTTACTACGAGCAGTACTTC.

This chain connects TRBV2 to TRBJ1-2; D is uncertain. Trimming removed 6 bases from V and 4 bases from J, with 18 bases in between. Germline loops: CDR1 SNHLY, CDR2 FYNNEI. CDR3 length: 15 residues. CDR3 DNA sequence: TGTGCCAGCAGCGACAAGCGGGCAGCTGTCTATGGCTACACCTTC. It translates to CASSDKRAAVYGYTF.

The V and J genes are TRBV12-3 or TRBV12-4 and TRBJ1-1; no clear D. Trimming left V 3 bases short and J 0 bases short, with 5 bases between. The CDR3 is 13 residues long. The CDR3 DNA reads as TGTGCCAGCAGTTTGTCCATGAACACTGAAGCTTTCTTT. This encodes CASSLSMNTEAFF.

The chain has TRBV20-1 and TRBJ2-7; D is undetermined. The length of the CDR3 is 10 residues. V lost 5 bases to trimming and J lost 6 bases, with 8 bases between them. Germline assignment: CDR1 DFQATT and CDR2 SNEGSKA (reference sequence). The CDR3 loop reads CSAGASEQYF. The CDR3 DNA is TGCAGTGCTGGTGCCTCCGAGCAGTACTTC.

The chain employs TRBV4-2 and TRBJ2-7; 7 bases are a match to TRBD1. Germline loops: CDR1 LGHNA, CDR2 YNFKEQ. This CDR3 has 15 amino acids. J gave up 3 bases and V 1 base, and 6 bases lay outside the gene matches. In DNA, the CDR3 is TGTGCCAGCAGCCAAGTAGGGCAGGGGGACTACGAGCAGTACTTC. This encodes CASSQVGQGDYEQYF.

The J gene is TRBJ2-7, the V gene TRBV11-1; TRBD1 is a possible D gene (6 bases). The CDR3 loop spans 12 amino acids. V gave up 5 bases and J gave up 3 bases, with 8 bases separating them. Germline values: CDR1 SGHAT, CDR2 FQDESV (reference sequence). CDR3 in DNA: TGTGCCAGCAGCCGACAGGACTACGAGCAGTACTTC. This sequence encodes CASSRQDYEQYF. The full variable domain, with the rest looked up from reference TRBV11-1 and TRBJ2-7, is EAEVAQSPRYKITEKSQAVAFWCDPISGHATLYWYRQILGQGPELLVQFQDESVVDDSQLPKDRFSAERLKGVDSTLKIQPAELGDSAMYLCASSRQDYEQYFGPGTRLTVT.

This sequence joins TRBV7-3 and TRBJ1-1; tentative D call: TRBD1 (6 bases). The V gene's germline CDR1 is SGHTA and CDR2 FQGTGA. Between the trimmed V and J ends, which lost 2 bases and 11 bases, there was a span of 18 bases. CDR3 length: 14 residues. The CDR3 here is CASSLGGSLASAFF. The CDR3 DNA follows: TGTGCCAGCAGCTTAGGGGGCAGCCTCGCTTCGGCTTTCTTT.

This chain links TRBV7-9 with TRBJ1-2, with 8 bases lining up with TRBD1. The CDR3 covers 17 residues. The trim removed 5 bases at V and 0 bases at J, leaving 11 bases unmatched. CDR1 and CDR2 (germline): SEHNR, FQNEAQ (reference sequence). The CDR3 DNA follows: TGTGCCAGCAGCGTATCCATTGGGACAGGTTCTAACTATGGCTACACCTTC. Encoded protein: CASSVSIGTGSNYGYTF.

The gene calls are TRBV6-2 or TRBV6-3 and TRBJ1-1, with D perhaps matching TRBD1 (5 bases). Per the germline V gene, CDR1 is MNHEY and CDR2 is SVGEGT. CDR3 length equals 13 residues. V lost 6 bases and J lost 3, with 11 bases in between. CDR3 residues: CASSAGGYTEAFF. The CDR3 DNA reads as TGTGCCAGCAGCGCGGGGGGGTACACTGAAGCTTTCTTT.

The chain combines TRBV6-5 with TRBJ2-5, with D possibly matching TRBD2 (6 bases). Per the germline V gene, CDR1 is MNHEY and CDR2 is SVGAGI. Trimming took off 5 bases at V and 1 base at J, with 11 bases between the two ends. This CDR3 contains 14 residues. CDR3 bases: TGTGCCAGCAGTAGGAGCGGGCTCCAAGAGACCCAGTACTTC. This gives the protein CASSRSGLQETQYF.

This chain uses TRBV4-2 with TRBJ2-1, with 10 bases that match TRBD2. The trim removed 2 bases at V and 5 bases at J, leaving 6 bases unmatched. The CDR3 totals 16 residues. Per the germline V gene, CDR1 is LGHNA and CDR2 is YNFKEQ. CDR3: CASSQIISGGDNEQFF. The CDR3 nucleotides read TGTGCCAGCAGCCAAATCATAAGCGGGGGGGACAATGAGCAGTTCTTC.

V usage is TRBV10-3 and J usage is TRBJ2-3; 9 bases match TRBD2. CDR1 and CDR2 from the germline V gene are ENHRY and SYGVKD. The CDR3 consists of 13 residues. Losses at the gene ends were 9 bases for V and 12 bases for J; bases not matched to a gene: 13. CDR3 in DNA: TGTGCCATTTTACAAGCGGGGGGCGAGAGACAGTATTTT. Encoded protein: CAILQAGGERQYF.

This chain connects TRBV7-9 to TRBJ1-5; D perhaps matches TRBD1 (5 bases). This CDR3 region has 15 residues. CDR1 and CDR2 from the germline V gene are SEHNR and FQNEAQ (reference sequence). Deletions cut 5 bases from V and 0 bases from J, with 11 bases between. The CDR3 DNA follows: TGTGCCAGCAGCCGCACAGGAGTTAGCAATCAGCCCCAGCATTTT. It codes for CASSRTGVSNQPQHF.

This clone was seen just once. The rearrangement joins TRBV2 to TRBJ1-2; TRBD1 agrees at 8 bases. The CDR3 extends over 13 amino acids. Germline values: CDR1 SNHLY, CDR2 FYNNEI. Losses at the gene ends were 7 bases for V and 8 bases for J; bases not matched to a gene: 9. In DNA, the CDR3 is TGTGCCAGCACGGACAGGGAAAATGGCGGCTACACCTTC. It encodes CASTDRENGGYTF.

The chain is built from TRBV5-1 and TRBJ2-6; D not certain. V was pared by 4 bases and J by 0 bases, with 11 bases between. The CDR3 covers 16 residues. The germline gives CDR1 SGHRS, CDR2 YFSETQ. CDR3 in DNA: TGCGCCAGCAGCGACCTGACTCACTCTGGGGCCAACGTCCTGACTTTC. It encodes CASSDLTHSGANVLTF.

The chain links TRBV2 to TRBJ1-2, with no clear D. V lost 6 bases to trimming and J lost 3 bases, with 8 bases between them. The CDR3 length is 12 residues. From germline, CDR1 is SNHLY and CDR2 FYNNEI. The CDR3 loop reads CASSAEDYGYTF. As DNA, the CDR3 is TGTGCCAGCAGCGCGGAGGACTATGGCTACACCTTC.

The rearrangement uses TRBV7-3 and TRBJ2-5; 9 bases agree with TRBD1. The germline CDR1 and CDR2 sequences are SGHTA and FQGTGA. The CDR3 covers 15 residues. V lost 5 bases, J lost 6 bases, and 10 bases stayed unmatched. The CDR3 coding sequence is TGTGCCAGCAGCCCTGGACAGGGGTCGGAAAAGACCCAGTACTTC. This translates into CASSPGQGSEKTQYF.

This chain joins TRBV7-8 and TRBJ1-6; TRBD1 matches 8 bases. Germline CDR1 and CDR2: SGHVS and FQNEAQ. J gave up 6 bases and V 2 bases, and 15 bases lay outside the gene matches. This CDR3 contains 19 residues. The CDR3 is CASSLRGQDPLYGNSPLHF. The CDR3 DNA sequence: TGTGCCAGCAGCTTAAGGGGACAGGACCCTCTTTATGGTAATTCACCCCTCCACTTT.

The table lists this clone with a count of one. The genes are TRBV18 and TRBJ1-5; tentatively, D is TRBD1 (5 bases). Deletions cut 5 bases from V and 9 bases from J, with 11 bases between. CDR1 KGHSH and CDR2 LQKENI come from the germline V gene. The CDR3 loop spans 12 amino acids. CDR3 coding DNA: TGTGCCAGCTCAAAGGGGTTAGGGCCCCAGCATTTT. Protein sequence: CASSKGLGPQHF.

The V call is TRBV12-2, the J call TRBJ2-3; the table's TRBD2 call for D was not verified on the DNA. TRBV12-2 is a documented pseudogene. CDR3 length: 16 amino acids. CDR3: CASRLALPDEPDTQYF. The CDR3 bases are TGTGCAAGTCGCTTAGCGCTGCCCGATGAGCCGGATACGCAGTATTTT.

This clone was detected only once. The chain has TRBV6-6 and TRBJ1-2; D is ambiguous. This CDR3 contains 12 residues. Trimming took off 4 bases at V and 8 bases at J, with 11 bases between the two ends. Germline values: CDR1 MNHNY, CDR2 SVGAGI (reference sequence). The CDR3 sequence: CASSLRSGGYTF. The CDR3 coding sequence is TGTGCCAGCAGTTTAAGGTCAGGCGGCTACACCTTC.